The 7 T cell receptor beta chains below come from one sample, sequenced in a study of OX40 agonist ivuxolimab in advanced cancers. The method was immunoSEQ multiplex PCR; TCRdb's version includes in-frame clones alone and lacks a portion of them. Here the sample spans about 100,000 clones, around 91% being singletons. Sequencing used CD4+ or CD8+ T cells sorted from blood, obtained in a trial of the OX40 agonist ivuxolimab. The origin of the receptors is an adult with an advanced solid tumor such as melanoma, head and neck, liver or kidney cancer.

The chain has TRBV28 and TRBJ2-2; D call uncertain. Trimming stripped 2 bases from V and 3 bases from J, with 13 bases between. CDR3 length equals 16 residues. The germline V gene has CDR1 MDHEN and CDR2 SYDVKM. CDR3 nucleotide sequence: TGTGCCAGCAGTTTAAGGCAGCAAACTTACACCGGGGAGCTGTTTTTT. The encoded protein is CASSLRQQTYTGELFF.

This chain links TRBV4-2 with TRBJ2-3; TRBD2 matches at 12 bases. The germline V gene encodes CDR1 LGHNA and CDR2 YNFKEQ. This CDR3 has 17 residues. V gave up 1 base and J gave up 4 bases; unmatched junction bases: 6. The CDR3 reads CASSQVGLAGGADTQYF. CDR3 DNA: TGTGCCAGCAGCCAAGTCGGGCTAGCGGGAGGGGCAGATACGCAGTATTTT.

This clone was picked up one time. V is TRBV6-1 and J is TRBJ2-2, with a tentative D call TRBD1 (5 bases). The CDR3 has 15 residues. The germline V gene encodes CDR1 MNHNS and CDR2 SASEGT. Trimming left V 6 bases short and J 6 bases short, with 17 bases between. CDR3 in DNA: TGTGCCAGCAGAGCTGCCCACCAGGGTTCCGGGGAGCTGTTTTTT. This sequence encodes CASRAAHQGSGELFF.

This chain connects TRBV5-1 to TRBJ2-7; D is possibly TRBD1 or TRBD2 (5 bases each). The CDR3 contains 14 residues. Germline V gene lookup returns CDR1 SGHRS and CDR2 YFSETQ. Trimming removed 0 bases from V and 7 bases from J, with 14 bases in between. The CDR3 reads CASSLAEGLGEQYF. In DNA form, the CDR3 reads TGCGCCAGCAGCTTGGCCGAGGGGCTGGGGGAGCAGTACTTC.

The chain has TRBV5-4 and TRBJ2-1; 7 nucleotides agree with TRBD2. The germline gives CDR1 SGHNT, CDR2 YYREEE (reference sequence). The CDR3 has 16 amino acids. J gave up 0 bases and V 4 bases, and 7 bases lay outside the gene matches. CDR3 amino acids: CASSPRAGSSYNEQFF. The DNA of the CDR3 is TGTGCCAGCAGCCCCAGAGCGGGAAGCTCCTACAATGAGCAGTTCTTC. Full variable domain (missing parts from reference TRBV5-4 and TRBJ2-1): ETGVTQSPTHLIKTRGQQVTLRCSSQSGHNTVSWYQQALGQGPQFIFQYYREEENGRGNFPPRFSGLQFPNYSSELNVNALELDDSALYLCASSPRAGSSYNEQFFGPGTRLTVL.

The J gene is TRBJ2-2, the V gene TRBV7-3; D not certain. V was cut by 4 bases and J by 7 bases, with 7 bases left in between. CDR1 and CDR2 (germline): SGHTA, FQGTGA. The CDR3 spans 12 residues. CDR3 sequence: CASSSDNGELFF. The CDR3 bases are TGTGCCAGCAGCTCCGATAACGGGGAGCTGTTTTTT.

A note on this clone: Distinct nucleotide sequences in the sample also encode this CDR3. The CDR3 here is CAWGQGVNTEAFF. DNA for the CDR3: TGTGCCTGGGGACAGGGCGTAAACACTGAAGCTTTCTTT. The V gene is TRBV30, the J gene TRBJ1-1; 8 bases are shared with TRBD1. Germline-derived CDR1 and CDR2 are GTSNPN and SVGIG (reference sequence). The V and J ends lost 5 bases and 2 bases, in that order; junction bases with no gene match: 4. The CDR3 runs 13 residues. The full variable domain, its missing parts supplied by reference TRBV30 and TRBJ1-1, is SQTIHQWPATLVQPVGSPLSLECTVEGTSNPNLYWYRQAAGRGLQLLFYSVGIGQISSEVPQNLSASRPQDRQFILSSKKLLLSDSGFYLCAWGQGVNTEAFFGQGTRLTVV.